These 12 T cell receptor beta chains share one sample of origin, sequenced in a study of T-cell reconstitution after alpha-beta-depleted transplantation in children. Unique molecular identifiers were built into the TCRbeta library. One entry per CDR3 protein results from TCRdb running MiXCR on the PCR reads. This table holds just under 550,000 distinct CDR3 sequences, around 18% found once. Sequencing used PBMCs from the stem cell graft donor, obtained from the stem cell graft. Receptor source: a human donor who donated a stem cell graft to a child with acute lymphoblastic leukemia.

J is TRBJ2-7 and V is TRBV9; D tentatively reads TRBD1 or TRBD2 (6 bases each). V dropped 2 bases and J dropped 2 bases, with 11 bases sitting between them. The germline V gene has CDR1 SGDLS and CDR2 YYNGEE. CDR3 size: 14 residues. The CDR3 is CASSVYGGPYEQYF. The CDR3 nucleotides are TGTGCCAGCAGCGTTTACGGGGGCCCCTACGAGCAGTACTTC.

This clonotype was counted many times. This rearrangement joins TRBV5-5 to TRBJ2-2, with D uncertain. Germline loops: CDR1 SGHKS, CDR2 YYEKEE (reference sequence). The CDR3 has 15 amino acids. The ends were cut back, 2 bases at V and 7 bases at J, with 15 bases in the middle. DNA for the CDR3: TGTGCCAGCAGCTTTAGCCCCGGGTTCGGCGGGGAGCTGTTTTTT. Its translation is CASSFSPGFGGELFF.

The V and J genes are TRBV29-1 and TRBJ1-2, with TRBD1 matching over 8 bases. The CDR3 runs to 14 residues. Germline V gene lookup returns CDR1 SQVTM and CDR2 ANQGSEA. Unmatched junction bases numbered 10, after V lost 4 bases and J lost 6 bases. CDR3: CSVVGTGLFHGYTF. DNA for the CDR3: TGCAGCGTTGTCGGGACAGGTTTGTTCCATGGCTACACCTTC.

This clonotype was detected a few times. Here the CDR3 DNA reads TGTGCCAGCACCCCCACCGGGACAGCCATTAGCTACACCTTC. Protein: CASTPTGTAISYTF. This chain connects TRBV12-3 or TRBV12-4 to TRBJ1-2; 7 nucleotides line up with TRBD1. Unmatched junction bases numbered 14, after V lost 7 bases and J lost 9 bases. CDR3 length: 14 residues.

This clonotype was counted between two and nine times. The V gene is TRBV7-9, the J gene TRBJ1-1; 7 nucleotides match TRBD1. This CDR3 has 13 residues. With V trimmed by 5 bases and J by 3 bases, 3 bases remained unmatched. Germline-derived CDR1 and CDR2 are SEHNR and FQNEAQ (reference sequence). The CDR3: CASSAGQYTEAFF. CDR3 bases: TGTGCCAGCAGCGCGGGACAGTACACTGAAGCTTTCTTT.

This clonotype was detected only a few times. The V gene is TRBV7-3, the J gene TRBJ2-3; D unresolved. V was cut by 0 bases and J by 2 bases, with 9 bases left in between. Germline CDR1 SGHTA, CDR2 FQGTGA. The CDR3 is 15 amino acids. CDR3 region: CASSLTGAATDTQYF. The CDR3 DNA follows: TGTGCCAGCAGCTTAACAGGCGCGGCCACAGATACGCAGTATTTT.

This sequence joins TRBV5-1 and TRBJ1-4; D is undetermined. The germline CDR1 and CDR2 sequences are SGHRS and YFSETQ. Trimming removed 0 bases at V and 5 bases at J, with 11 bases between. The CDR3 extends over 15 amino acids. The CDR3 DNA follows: TGCGCCAGCAGCTTGGGTACGGTCAGCAATGAAAAACTGTTTTTT. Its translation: CASSLGTVSNEKLFF.

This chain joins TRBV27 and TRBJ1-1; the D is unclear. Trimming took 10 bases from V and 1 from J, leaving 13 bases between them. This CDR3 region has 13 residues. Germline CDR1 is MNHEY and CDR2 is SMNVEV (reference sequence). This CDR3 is CATRGITNTEAFF. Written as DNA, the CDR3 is TGTGCCACCAGAGGGATTACGAACACTGAAGCTTTCTTT.

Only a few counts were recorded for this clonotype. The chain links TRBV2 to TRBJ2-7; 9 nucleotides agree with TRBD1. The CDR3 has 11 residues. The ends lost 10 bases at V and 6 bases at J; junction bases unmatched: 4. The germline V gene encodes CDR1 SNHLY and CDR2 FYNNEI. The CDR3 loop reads CATGTGPEQYF. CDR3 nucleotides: TGTGCCACGGGGACAGGGCCCGAGCAGTACTTC.

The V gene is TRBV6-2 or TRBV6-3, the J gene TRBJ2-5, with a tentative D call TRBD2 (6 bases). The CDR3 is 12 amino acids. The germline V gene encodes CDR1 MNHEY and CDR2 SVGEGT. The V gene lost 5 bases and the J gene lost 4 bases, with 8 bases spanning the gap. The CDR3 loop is CASSGRSETQYF. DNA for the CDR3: TGTGCCAGCAGTGGGAGGTCAGAGACCCAGTACTTC.

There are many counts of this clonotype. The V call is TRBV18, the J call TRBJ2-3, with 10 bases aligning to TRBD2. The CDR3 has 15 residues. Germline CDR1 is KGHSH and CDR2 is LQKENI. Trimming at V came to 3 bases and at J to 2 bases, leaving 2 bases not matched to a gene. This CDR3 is CASSPLAGATDTQYF. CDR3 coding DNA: TGTGCCAGCTCACCGCTAGCGGGAGCCACAGATACGCAGTATTTT.

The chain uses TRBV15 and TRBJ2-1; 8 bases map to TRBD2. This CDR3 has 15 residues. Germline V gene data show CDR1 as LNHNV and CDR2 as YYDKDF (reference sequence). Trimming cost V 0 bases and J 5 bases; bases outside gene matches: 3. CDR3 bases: TGTGCCACCAGCAGAGATAGCGGGGCCAACAATGAGCAGTTCTTC. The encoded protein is CATSRDSGANNEQFF.